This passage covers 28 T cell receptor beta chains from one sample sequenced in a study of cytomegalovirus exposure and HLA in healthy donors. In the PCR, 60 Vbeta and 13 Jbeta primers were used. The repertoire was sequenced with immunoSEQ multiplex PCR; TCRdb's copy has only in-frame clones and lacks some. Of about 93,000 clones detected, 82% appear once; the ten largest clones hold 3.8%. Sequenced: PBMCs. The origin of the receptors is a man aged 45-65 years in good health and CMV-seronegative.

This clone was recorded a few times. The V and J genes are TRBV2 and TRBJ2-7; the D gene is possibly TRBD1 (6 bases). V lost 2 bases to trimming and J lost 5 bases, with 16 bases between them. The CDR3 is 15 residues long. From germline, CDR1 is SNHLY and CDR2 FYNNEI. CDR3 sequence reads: CASSEWAGVLNEQYF. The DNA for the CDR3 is TGTGCCAGCAGTGAATGGGCAGGGGTCCTCAACGAGCAGTACTTC.

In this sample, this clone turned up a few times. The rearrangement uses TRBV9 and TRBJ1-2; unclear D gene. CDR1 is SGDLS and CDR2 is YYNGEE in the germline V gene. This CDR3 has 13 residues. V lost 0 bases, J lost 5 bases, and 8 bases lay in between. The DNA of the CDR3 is TGTGCCAGCAGCGTAGATCACAGATATGGCTACACCTTC. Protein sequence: CASSVDHRYGYTF. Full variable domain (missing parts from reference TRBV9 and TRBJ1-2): DSGVTQTPKHLITATGQRVTLRCSPRSGDLSVYWYQQSLDQGLQFLIQYYNGEERAKGNILERFSAQQFPDLHSELNLSSLELGDSALYFCASSVDHRYGYTFGSGTRLTVV.

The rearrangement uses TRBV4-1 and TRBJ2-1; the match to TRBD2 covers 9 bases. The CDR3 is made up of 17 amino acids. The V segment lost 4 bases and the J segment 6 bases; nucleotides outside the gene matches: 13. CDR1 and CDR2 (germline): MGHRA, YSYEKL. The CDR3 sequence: CASSRPEGLAEVNEQFF. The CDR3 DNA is TGCGCCAGCAGCCGACCCGAGGGACTAGCTGAGGTCAATGAGCAGTTCTTC.

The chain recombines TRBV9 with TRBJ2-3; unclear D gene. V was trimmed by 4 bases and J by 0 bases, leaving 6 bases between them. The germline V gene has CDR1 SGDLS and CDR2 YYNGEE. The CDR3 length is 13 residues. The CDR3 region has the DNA TGTGCCAGCAGCCCCTTGAGCACAGATACGCAGTATTTT. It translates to CASSPLSTDTQYF.

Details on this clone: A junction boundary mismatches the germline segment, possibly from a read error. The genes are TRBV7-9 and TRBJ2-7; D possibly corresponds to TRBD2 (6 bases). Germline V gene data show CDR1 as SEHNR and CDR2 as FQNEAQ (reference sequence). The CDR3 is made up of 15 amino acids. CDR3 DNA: TGTTCCAGCAGCTTATCGCCCGGGAGTAACTACGAGCAGTACTTC. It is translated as CSSSLSPGSNYEQYF. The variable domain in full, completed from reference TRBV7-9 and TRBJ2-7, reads DTGVSQNPRHKITKRGQNVTFRCDPISEHNRLYWYRQTLGQGPEFLTYFQNEAQLEKSRLLSDRFSAERPKGSFSTLEIQRTEQGDSAMYLCSSSLSPGSNYEQYFGPGTRLTVT.

DNA of the CDR3: TGCAGCGTTGGAGGCGGGACAGGGGATCAGGAGCAGTACTTC. This encodes CSVGGGTGDQEQYF. V gene TRBV29-1 combines with J gene TRBJ2-7; the match to TRBD1 covers 10 bases. The germline V gene has CDR1 SQVTM and CDR2 ANQGSEA. CDR3 size: 14 residues. Trimming at V came to 4 bases and at J to 7 bases, leaving 10 bases not matched to a gene.

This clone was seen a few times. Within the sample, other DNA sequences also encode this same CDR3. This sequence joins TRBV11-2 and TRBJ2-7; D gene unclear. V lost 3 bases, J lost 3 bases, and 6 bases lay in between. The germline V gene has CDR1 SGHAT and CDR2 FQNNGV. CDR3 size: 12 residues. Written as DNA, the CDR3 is TGTGCCAGCAGCTTCAACAACTACGAGCAGTACTTC. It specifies CASSFNNYEQYF.

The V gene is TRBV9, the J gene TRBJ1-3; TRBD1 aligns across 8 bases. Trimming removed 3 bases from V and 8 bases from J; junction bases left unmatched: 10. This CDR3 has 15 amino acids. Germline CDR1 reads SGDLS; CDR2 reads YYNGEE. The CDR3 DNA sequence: TGTGCCAGCAGCGGAGGACAGGGTAAAAGGGACACCATATATTTT. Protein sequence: CASSGGQGKRDTIYF.

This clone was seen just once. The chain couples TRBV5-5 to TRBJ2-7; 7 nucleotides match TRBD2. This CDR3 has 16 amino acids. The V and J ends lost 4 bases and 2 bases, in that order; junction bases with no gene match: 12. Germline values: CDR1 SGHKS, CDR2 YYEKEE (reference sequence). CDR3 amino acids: CASSRSAGVITYEQYF. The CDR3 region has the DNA TGTGCCAGCAGCCGTTCGGCGGGGGTTATAACCTACGAGCAGTACTTC.

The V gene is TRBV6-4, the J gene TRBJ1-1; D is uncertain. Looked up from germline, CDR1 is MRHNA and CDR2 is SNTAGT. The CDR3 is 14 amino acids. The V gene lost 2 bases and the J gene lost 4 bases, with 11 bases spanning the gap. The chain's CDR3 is CASSDHEASTEAFF. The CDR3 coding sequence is TGTGCCAGCAGTGACCACGAGGCGTCCACTGAAGCTTTCTTT.

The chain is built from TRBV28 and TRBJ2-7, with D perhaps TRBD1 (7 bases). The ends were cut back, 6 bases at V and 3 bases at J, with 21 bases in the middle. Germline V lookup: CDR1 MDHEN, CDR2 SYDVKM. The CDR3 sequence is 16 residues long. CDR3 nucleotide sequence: TGTGCCAGCAGGGTACAGGGACACAGGGGACTCTACGAGCAGTACTTC. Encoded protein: CASRVQGHRGLYEQYF.

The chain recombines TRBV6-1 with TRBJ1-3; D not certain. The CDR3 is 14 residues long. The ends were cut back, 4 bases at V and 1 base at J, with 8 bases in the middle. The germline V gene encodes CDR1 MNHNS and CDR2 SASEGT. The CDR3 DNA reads TGTGCCAGCAGTGGCGGCACATCTGGAAACACCATATATTTT. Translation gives CASSGGTSGNTIYF.

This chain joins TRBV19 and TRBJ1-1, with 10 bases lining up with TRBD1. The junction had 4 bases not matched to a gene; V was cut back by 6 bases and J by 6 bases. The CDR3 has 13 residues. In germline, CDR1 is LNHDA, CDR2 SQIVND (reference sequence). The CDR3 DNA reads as TGTGCCAGTAGGGAGACAGGGGGCTCTGAAGCTTTCTTT. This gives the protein CASRETGGSEAFF.

The CDR3: CASSLGRGLDYGYTF. The CDR3 bases are TGTGCCAGCAGCTTAGGGAGGGGGCTGGACTATGGCTACACCTTC. The rearrangement uses TRBV7-9 and TRBJ1-2, with 7 bases identical to TRBD1. The CDR3 is made up of 15 amino acids. J was trimmed by 3 bases and V by 1 base; bases with no gene match: 5. Germline CDR1 reads SEHNR; CDR2 reads FQNEAQ (reference sequence).

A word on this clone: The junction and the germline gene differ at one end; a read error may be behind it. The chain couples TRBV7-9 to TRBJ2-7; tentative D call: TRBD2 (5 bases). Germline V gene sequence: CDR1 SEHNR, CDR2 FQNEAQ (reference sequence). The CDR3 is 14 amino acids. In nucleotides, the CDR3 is TGTTCCAGCAGCTTTCCTCCTAGCACCTACGAGCAGTACTTC. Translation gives CSSSFPPSTYEQYF. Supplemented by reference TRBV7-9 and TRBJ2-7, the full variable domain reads DTGVSQNPRHKITKRGQNVTFRCDPISEHNRLYWYRQTLGQGPEFLTYFQNEAQLEKSRLLSDRFSAERPKGSFSTLEIQRTEQGDSAMYLCSSSFPPSTYEQYFGPGTRLTVT.

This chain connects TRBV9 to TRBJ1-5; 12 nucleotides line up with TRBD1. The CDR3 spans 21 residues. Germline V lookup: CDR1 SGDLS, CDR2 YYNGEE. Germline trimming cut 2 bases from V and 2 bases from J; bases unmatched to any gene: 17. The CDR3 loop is CASSVQPAPGQGAPGNQPQHF. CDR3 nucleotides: TGTGCCAGCAGCGTCCAACCCGCGCCGGGACAGGGGGCGCCCGGCAATCAGCCCCAGCATTTT.

The CDR3 nucleotides read TGTGCCAGCAGCTTGCAGTTAGCGGGAGCTGGAGATACGCAGTATTTT. Translating gives CASSLQLAGAGDTQYF. The gene calls are TRBV5-4 and TRBJ2-3, with 9 bases that match TRBD2. J lost 5 bases, V lost 1 base, and 8 bases had no gene match. The CDR3 extends over 16 amino acids. Germline loops: CDR1 SGHNT, CDR2 YYREEE (reference sequence).

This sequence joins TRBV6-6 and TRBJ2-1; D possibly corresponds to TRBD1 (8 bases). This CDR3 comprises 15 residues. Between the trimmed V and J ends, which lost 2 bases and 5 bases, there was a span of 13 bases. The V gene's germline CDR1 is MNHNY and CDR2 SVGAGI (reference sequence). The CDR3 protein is CASSYGQGGNNEQFF. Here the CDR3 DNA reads TGTGCCAGCAGTTACGGACAGGGAGGGAACAATGAGCAGTTCTTC.

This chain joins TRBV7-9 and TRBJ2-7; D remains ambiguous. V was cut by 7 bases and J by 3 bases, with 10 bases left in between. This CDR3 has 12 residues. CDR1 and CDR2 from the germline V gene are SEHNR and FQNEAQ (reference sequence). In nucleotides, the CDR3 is TGTGCCAGCACAAACGGTAGCTACGAGCAGTACTTC. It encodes CASTNGSYEQYF.

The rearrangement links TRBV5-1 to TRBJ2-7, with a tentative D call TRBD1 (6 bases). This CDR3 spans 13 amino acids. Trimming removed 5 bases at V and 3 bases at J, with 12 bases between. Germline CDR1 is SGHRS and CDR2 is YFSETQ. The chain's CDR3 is CASSGTTSYEQYF. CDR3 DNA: TGCGCCAGCAGTGGGACAACGAGCTACGAGCAGTACTTC.

CDR3 sequence reads: CASSRGQGPGGEQYF. The CDR3 bases are TGTGCCAGCAGCCGGGGACAGGGCCCGGGAGGGGAGCAGTACTTC. The chain combines TRBV13 with TRBJ2-7; D possibly corresponds to TRBD1 (9 bases). CDR1 and CDR2 from the germline V gene are PRHDT and FYEKMQ (reference sequence). The CDR3 sequence is 15 residues long. V was clipped by 5 bases and J by 7 bases, with 21 bases between them.

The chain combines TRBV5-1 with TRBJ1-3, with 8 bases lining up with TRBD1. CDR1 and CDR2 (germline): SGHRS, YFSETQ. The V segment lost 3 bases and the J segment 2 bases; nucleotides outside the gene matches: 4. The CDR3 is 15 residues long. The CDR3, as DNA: TGCGCCAGCAGCTCCCAGGGACAGGCTGGAAACACCATATATTTT. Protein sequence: CASSSQGQAGNTIYF.

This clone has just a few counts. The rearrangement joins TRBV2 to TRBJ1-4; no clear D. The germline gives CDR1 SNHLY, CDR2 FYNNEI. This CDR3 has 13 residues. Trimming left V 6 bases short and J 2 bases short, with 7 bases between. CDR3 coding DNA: TGTGCCAGCAGCAGATTGACTAATGAAAAACTGTTTTTT. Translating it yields CASSRLTNEKLFF.

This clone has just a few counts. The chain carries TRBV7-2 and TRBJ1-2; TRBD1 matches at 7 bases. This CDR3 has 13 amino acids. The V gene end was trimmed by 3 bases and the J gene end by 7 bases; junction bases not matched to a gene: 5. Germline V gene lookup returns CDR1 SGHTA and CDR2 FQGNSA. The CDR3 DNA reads TGTGCCAGCAGCTTCGGGCAGGGGGTTGGCTACACCTTC. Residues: CASSFGQGVGYTF.

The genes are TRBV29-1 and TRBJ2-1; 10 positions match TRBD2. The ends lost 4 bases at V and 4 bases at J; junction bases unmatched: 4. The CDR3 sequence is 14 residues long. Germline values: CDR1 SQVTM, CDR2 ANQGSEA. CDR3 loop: CSVGLAGVYNEQFF. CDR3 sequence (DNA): TGCAGCGTTGGGCTAGCGGGAGTGTACAATGAGCAGTTCTTC.

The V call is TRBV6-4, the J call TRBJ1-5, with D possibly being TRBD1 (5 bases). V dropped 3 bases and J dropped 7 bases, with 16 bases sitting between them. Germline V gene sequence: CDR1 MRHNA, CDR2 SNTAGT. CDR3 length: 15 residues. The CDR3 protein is CASSEFGGAGQPQHF. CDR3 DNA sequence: TGTGCCAGCAGTGAGTTTGGTGGGGCCGGGCAGCCCCAGCATTTT.

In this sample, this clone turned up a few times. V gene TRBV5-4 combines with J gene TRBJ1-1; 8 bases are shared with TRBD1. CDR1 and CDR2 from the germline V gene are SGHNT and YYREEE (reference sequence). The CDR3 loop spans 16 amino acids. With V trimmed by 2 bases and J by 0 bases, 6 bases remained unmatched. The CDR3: CASSLMAGGMNTEAFF. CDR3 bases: TGTGCCAGCAGCTTAATGGCAGGGGGCATGAACACTGAAGCTTTCTTT.

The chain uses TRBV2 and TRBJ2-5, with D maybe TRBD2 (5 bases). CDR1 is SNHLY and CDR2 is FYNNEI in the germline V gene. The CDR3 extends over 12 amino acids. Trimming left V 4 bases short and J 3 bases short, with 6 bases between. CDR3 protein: CASSVTKETQYF. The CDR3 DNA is TGTGCCAGCAGTGTGACTAAAGAGACCCAGTACTTC.